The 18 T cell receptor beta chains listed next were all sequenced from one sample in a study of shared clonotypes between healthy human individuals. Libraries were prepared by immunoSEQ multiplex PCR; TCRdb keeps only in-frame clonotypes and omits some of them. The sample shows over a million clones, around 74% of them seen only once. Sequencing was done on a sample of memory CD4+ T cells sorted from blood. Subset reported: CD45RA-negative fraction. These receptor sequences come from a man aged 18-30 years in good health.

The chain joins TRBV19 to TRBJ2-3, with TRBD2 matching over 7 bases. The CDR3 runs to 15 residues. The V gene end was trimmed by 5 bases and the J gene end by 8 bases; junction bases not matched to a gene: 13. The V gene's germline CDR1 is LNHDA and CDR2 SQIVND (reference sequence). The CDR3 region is CASSRAGSPGPTQYF. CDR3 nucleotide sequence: TGTGCCAGTAGTCGAGCGGGGAGCCCGGGACCTACGCAGTATTTT.

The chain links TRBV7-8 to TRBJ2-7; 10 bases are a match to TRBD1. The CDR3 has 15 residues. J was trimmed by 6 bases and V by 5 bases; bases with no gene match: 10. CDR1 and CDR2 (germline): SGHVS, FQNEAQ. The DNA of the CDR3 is TGTGCCAGCAGCCTTCGGACAGGGGGTAATTCCGAGCAGTACTTC. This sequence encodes CASSLRTGGNSEQYF.

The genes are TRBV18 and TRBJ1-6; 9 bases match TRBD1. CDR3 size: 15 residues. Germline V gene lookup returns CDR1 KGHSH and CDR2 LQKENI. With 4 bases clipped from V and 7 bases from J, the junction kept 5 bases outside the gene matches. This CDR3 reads CASSLLGTGNSPLHF. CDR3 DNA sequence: TGTGCCAGCTCACTCCTCGGGACAGGGAATTCACCCCTCCACTTT. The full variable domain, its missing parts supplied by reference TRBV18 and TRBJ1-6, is NAGVMQNPRHLVRRRGQEARLRCSPMKGHSHVYWYRQLPEEGLKFMVYLQKENIIDESGMPKERFSAEFPKEGPSILRIQQVVRGDSAAYFCASSLLGTGNSPLHFGNGTRLTVT.

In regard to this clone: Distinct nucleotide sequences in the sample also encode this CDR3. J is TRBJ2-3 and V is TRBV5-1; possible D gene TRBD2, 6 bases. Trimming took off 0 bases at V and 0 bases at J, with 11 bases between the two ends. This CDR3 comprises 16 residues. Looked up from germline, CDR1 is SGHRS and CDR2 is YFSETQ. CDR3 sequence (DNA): TGCGCCAGCAGCTTGGCGGCGGGACCTAGCACAGATACGCAGTATTTT. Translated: CASSLAAGPSTDTQYF.

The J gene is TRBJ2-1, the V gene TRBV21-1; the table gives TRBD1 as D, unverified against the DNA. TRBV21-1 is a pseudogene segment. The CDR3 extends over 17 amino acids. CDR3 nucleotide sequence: TGTGCCAGCAGCAATCGGGGGACAGGGACATCCTACAATGAGCAGTTCTTC. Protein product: CASSNRGTGTSYNEQFF.

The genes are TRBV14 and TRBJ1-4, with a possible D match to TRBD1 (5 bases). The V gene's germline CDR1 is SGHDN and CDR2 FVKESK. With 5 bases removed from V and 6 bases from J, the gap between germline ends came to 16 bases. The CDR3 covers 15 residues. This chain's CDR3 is CASSDDSGSYEKLFF. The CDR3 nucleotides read TGTGCCAGCAGCGACGACAGTGGTTCTTATGAAAAACTGTTTTTT. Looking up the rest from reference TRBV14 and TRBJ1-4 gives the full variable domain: EAGVTQFPSHSVIEKGQTVTLRCDPISGHDNLYWYRRVMGKEIKFLLHFVKESKQDESGMPNNRFLAERTGGTYSTLKVQPAELEDSGVYFCASSDDSGSYEKLFFGSGTQLSVL.

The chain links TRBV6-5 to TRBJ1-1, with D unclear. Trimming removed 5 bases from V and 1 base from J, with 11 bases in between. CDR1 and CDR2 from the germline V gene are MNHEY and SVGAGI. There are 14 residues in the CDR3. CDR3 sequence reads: CASSTYMGNTEAFF. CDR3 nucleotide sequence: TGTGCCAGCAGTACATATATGGGGAACACTGAAGCTTTCTTT.

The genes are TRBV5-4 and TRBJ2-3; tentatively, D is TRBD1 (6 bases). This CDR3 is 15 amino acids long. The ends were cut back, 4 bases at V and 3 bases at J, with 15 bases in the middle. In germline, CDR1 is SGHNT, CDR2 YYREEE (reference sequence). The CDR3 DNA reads TGTGCCAGCAGCGACAATACAGGGAGAACAGATACGCAGTATTTT. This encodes CASSDNTGRTDTQYF.

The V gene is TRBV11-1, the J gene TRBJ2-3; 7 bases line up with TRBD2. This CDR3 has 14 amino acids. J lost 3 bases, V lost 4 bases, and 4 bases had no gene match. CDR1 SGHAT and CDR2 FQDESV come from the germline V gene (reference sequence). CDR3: CASSWDYSTDTQYF. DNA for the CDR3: TGTGCCAGCAGCTGGGACTACTCAACAGATACGCAGTATTTT. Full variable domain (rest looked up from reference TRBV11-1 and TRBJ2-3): EAEVAQSPRYKITEKSQAVAFWCDPISGHATLYWYRQILGQGPELLVQFQDESVVDDSQLPKDRFSAERLKGVDSTLKIQPAELGDSAMYLCASSWDYSTDTQYFGPGTRLTVL.

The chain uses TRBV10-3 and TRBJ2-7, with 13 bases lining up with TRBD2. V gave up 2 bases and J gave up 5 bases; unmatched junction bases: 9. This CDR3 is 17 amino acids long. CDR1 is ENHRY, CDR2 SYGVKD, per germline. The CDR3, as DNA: TGTGCCATCAGTGAGGGAGGAGGGACTAGCGGGGACCACGAGCAGTACTTC. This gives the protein CAISEGGGTSGDHEQYF.

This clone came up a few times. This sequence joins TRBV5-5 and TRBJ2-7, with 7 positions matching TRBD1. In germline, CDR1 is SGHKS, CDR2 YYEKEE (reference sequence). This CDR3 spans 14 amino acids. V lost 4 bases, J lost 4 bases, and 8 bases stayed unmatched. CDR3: CASSASTGIYEQYF. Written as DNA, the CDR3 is TGTGCCAGCAGCGCCTCGACAGGGATATACGAGCAGTACTTC.

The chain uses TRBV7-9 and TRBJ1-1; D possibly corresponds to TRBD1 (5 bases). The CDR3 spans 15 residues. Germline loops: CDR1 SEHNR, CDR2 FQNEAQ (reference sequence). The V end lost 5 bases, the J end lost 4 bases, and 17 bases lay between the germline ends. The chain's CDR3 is CASSPEEGLGTEAFF. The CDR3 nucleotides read TGTGCCAGCAGCCCGGAGGAGGGGCTGGGCACTGAAGCTTTCTTT.

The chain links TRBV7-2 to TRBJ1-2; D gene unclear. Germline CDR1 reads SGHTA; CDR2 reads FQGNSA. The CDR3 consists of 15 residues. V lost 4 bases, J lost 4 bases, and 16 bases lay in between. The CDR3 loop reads CASSSPERALYGYTF. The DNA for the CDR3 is TGTGCCAGCAGCTCCCCGGAGAGAGCCCTCTATGGCTACACCTTC.

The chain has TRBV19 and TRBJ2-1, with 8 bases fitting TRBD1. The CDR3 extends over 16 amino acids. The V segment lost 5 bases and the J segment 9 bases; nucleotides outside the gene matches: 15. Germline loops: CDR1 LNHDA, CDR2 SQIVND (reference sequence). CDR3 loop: CASSLTTGGGSLEQFF. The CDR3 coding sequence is TGTGCCAGTAGTCTAACAACAGGGGGTGGTTCTCTTGAGCAGTTCTTC.

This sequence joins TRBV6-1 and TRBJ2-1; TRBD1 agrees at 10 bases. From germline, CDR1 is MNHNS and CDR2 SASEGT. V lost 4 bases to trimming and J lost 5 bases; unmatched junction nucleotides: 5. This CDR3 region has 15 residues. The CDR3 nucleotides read TGTGCCAGCAGTGGAGGCGGGACAGGGGACAATGAGCAGTTCTTC. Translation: CASSGGGTGDNEQFF.

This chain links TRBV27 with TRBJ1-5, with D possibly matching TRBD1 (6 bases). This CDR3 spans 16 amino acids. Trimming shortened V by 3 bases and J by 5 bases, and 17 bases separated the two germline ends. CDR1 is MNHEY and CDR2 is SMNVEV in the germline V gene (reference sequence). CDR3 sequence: CASSLSRSGGDQPQHF. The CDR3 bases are TGTGCCAGCAGTTTGTCCCGCAGTGGGGGCGATCAGCCCCAGCATTTT.

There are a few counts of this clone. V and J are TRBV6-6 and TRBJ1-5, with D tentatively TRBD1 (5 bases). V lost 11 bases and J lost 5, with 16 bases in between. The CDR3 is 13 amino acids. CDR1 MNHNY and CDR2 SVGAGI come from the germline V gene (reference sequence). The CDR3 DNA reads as TGTGCCGGAGGGGAGACGGAGTATCAGCCCCAGCATTTT. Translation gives CAGGETEYQPQHF.

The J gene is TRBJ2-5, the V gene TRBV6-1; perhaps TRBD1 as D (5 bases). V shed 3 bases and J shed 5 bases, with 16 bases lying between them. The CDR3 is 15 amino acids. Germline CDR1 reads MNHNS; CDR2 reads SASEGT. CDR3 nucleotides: TGTGCCAGCAGTGATCCACTGCCAGGGATCGAGACCCAGTACTTC. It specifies CASSDPLPGIETQYF.